This record looks at one TCR beta chain sequence and its context. This record comes from a study of blood T cell repertoires in COVID-19. The overall study: Spain, Italy and the United States supplied samples that represented acute and convalescent COVID-19.

V shed 1 base, J shed 7 bases, and the junction held 11 bases outside the gene matches. The CDR3 is 16 amino acids. CDR1 MGHRA and CDR2 YSYEKL come from the germline V gene. Original methodology: Estimation of nucleated cell counts was performed using reference gene primer amplification. Profiled with immunoSEQ multiplex PCR; TCRdb holds only in-frame clones, not every one. That table supplies the V and J calls and clone size; D and trimming were determined from the DNA. The sample contains around 130,000 clones, about 83% of which appear only once. The sample taken for sequencing was peripheral blood. The J gene is TRBJ1-2, the V gene TRBV4-1, with 8 positions matching TRBD1. This receptor was taken from a woman between 45 and 60 years old with acute or convalescent COVID-19. CDR3 residues: CASSQVSRTGLLGYTF. DNA of the CDR3: TGCGCCAGCAGCCAAGTTTCGCGGACAGGGTTACTTGGCTACACCTTC.